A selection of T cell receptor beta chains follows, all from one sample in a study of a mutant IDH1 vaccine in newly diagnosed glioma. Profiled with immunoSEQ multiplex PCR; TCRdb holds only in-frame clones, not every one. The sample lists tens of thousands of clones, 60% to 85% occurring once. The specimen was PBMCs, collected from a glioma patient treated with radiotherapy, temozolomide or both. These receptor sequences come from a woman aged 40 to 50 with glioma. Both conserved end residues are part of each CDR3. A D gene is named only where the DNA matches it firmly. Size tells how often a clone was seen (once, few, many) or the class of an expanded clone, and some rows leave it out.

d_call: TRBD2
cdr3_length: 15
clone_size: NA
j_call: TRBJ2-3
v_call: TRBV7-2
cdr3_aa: CASGLAGGSTDTQYF
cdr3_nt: TGTGCCAGCGGGCTAGCGGGGGGTAGCACAGATACGCAGTATTTT

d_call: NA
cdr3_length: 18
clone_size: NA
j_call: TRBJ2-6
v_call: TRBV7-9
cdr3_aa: CASSPGGFVGSGANVLTF
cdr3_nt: TGTGCCAGCAGCCCAGGTGGCTTTGTGGGCTCTGGGGCCAACGTCCTGACTTTC

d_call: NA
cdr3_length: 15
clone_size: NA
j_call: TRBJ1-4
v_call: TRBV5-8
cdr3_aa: CASSRPGVNNEKLFF
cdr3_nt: TGTGCCAGCAGCCGTCCAGGGGTGAATAATGAAAAACTGTTTTTT

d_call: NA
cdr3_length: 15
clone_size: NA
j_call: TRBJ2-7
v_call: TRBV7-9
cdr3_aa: CASSLAQGISYEQYF
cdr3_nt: TGTGCCAGCAGCTTAGCCCAGGGGATCTCCTACGAGCAGTACTTC

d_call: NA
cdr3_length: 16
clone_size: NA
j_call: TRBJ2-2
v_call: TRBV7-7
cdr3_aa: CASSLVPGGDTGELFF
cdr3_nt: TGTGCTAGCAGCTTAGTCCCAGGGGGGGACACCGGGGAGCTGTTTTTT

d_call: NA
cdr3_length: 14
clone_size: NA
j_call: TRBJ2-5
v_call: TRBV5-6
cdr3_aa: CASSLERTQETQYF
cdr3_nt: TGTGCCAGCAGCTTGGAACGGACGCAAGAGACCCAGTACTTC

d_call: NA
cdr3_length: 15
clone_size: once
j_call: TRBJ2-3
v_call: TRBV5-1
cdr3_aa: CASSLEPGVTDTQYF
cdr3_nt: TGCGCCAGCAGCTTGGAGCCGGGTGTTACAGATACGCAGTATTTT

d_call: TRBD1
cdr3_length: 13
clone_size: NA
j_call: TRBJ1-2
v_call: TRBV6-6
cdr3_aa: CASRTDRDYGYTF
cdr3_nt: TGTGCCAGCAGGACGGACAGGGACTATGGCTACACCTTC

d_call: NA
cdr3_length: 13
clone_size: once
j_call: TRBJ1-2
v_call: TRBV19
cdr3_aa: CASMRGINYGYTF
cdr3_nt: TGTGCCAGTATGCGGGGGATTAACTATGGCTACACCTTC

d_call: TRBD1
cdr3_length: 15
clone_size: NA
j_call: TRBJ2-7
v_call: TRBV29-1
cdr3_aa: CSVDGGGQGAHEQYF
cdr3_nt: TGCAGCGTTGACGGGGGGGGACAGGGGGCCCACGAGCAGTACTTC

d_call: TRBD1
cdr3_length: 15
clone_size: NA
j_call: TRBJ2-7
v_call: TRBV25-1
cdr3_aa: CASSDSGQWGYEQYF
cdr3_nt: TGTGCCAGCAGTGACTCGGGACAGTGGGGGTACGAGCAGTACTTC

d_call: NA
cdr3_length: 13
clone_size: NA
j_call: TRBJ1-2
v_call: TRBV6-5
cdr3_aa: CASSYPGQDGYTF
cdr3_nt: TGTGCCAGCAGTTACCCTGGGCAGGATGGCTACACCTTC

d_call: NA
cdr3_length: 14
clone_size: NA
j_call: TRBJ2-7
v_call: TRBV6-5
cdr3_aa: CASSYVRGPYEQYF
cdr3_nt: TGTGCCAGCAGTTATGTCAGGGGCCCCTACGAGCAGTACTTC

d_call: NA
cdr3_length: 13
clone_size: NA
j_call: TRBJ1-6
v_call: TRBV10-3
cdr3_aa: CATNRDRNSPLHF
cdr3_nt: TGTGCCACCAACAGGGATAGGAATTCACCCCTCCACTTT

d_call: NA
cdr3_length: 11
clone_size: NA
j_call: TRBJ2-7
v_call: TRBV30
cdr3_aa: CAWTDTYEQYF
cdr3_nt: TGTGCCTGGACTGATACCTACGAGCAGTACTTC

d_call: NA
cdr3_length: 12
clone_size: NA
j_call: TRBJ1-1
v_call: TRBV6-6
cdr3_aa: CASTLHNTEAFF
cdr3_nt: TGTGCCAGCACCTTACATAACACTGAAGCTTTCTTT

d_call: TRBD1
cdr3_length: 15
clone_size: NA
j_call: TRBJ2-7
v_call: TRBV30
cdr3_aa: CAWNRLGQGRGEQYF
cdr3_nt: TGTGCCTGGAACCGTTTGGGACAGGGGAGAGGCGAGCAGTACTTC

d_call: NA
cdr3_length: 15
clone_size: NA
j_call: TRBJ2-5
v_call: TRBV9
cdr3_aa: CASSVAGSTGETQYF
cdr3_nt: TGTGCCAGCAGCGTAGCTGGTTCCACCGGAGAGACCCAGTACTTC

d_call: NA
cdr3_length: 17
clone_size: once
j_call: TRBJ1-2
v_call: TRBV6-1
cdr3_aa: CASSDWLVQGANYGYTF
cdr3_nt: TGTGCCAGCAGTGACTGGTTGGTTCAGGGAGCTAACTATGGCTACACCTTC

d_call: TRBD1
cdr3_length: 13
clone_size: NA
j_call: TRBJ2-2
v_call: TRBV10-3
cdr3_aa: CATRQGAGGELFF
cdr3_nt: TGTGCCACCCGACAGGGGGCAGGCGGGGAGCTGTTTTTT

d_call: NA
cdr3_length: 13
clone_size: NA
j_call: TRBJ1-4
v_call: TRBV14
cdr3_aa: CASSRGGNEKLFF
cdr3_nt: TGTGCCAGCAGTCGAGGGGGGAATGAAAAACTGTTTTTT

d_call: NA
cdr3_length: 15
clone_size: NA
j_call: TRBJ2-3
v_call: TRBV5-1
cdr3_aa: CASSLAGSATDTQYF
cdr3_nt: TGCGCCAGCAGCTTGGCAGGGTCGGCCACAGATACGCAGTATTTT

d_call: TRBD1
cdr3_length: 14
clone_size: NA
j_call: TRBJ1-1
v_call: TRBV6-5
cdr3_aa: CASSLTGQNTEAFF
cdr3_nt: TGTGCCAGCAGTTTGACAGGGCAGAACACTGAAGCTTTCTTT

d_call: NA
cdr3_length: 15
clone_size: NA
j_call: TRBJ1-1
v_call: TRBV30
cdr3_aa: CAWSLPTRWNTEAFF
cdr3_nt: TGTGCCTGGAGCTTGCCCACCAGATGGAACACTGAAGCTTTCTTT

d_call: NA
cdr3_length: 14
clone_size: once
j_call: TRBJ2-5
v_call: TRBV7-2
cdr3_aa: CASSLSVLGETQYF
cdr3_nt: TGTGCCAGCAGCTTATCGGTTTTGGGAGAGACCCAGTACTTC

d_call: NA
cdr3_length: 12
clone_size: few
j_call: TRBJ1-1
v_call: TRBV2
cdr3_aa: CASSFQNTEAFF
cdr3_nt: TGTGCCAGCAGTTTCCAGAACACTGAAGCTTTCTTT

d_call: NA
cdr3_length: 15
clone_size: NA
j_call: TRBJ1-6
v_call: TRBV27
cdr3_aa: CASSLIQGPSSPLHF
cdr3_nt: TGTGCCAGCAGTTTGATACAGGGCCCTAGCTCACCCCTCCACTTT

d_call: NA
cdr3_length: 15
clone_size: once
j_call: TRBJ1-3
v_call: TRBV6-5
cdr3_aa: CASSYREGFGNTIYF
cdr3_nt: TGTGCCAGCAGTTACCGAGAGGGCTTCGGAAACACCATATATTTT

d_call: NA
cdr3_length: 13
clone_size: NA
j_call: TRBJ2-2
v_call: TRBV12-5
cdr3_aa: CASGWDNTGELFF
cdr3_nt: TGTGCTAGTGGGTGGGATAACACCGGGGAGCTGTTTTTT

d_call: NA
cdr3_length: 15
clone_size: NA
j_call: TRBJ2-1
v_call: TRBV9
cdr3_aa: CASSVVTGAYNEQFF
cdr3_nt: TGTGCCAGCAGCGTAGTGACGGGGGCCTACAATGAGCAGTTCTTC

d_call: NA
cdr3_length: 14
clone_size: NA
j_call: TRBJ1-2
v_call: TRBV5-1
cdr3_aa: CASSSGASNYGYTF
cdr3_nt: TGCGCCAGCAGCTCAGGGGCCAGTAACTATGGCTACACCTTC

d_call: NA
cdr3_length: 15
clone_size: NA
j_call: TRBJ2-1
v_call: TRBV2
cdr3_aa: CASSGSAASYNEQFF
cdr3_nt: TGTGCCAGCAGTGGGTCGGCGGCTTCCTACAATGAGCAGTTCTTC

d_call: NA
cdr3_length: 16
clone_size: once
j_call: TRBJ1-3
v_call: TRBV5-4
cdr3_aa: CASSTSTVPSGNTIYF
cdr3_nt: TGTGCCAGCAGCACCTCGACGGTCCCCTCTGGAAACACCATATATTTT

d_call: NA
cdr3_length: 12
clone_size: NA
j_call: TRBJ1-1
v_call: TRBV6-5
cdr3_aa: CASRGQGSRAFF
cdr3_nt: TGTGCCAGCAGGGGCCAGGGATCTCGAGCTTTCTTT

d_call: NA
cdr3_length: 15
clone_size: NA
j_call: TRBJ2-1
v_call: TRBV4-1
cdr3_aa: CASSPHGGLNNEQFF
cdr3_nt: TGCGCCAGCAGCCCCCACGGGGGCCTCAACAATGAGCAGTTCTTC

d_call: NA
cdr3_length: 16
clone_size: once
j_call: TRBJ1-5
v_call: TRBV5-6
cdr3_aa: CASSFSGGGRAQPQHF
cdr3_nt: TGTGCCAGCAGCTTTTCCGGGGGAGGGCGGGCTCAGCCCCAGCATTTT

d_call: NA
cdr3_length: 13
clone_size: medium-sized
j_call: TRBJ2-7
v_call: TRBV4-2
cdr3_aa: CASSQDAYGEQYF
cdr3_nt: TGTGCCAGCAGCCAAGACGCGTACGGCGAGCAGTACTTC

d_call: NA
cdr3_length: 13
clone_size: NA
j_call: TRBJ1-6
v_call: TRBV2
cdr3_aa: CASTAMGNSPLHF
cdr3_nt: TGTGCCAGCACCGCCATGGGTAATTCACCCCTCCACTTT

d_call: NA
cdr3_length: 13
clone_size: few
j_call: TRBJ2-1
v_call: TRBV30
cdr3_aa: CAWTGGLGNEQFF
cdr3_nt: TGTGCCTGGACAGGGGGGCTAGGCAATGAGCAGTTCTTC

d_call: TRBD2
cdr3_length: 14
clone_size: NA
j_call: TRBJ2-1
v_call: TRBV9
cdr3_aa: CASSNGPGEGEQFF
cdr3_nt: TGTGCCAGCAGCAATGGGCCGGGGGAGGGTGAGCAGTTCTTC

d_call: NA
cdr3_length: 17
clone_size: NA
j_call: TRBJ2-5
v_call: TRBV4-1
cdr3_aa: CASSQDLLEGLQETQYF
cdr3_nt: TGCGCCAGCAGCCAAGATTTGTTAGAAGGGTTGCAAGAGACCCAGTACTTC

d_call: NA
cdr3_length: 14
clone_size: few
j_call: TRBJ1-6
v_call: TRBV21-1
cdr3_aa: CASSANHYNSPLHF
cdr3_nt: TGTGCCAGCAGCGCGAACCACTATAATTCACCCCTCCACTTT

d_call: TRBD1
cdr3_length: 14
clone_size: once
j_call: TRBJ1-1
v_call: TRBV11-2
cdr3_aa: CASSLTGRATEAFF
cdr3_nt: TGTGCCAGCAGCCTGACAGGGAGGGCAACTGAAGCTTTCTTT

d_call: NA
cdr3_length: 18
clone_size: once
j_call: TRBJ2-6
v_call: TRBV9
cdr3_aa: CASSVALGSRSGANVLTF
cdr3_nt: TGTGCCAGCAGCGTAGCTCTGGGGTCCCGCTCTGGGGCCAACGTCCTGACTTTC

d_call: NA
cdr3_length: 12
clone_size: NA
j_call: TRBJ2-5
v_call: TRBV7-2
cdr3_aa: CASSSGVETQYF
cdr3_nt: TGTGCCAGCAGCTCGGGGGTAGAGACCCAGTACTTC

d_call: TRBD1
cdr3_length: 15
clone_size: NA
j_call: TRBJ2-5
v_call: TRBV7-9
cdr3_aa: CASSSSQGAGETQYF
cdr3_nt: TGTGCCAGCAGCTCCTCACAGGGGGCCGGGGAGACCCAGTACTTC